This T cell receptor beta chain came from a study of CD8 T cells in ankylosing spondylitis. Study-level results: A motif of 8 or 9 highly homologous TCR beta variants was seen as apparently characteristic of ankylosing spondylitis blood.

This clonotype has a count of ten or more. Its antigen is unidentified. Germline V gene sequence: CDR1 SNHLY, CDR2 FYNNEI. Trimming shortened V by 8 bases and J by 4 bases, and 17 bases separated the two germline ends. This CDR3 has 14 residues. Via MiXCR, TCRdb re-called the 5' RACE reads, giving one row per CDR3 protein. The sample records tens of thousands of distinct CDR3 sequences, approximately 9.6% being singletons. This clonotype was sampled from a male donor with ankylosing spondylitis. The material sequenced was blood, either unsorted or a sorted T cell fraction (not recorded which). The chain has TRBV2 and TRBJ1-2, with D possibly TRBD1 on 6 matching bases. The CDR3 protein is CASPSGGTIYGYTF. In DNA form, the CDR3 reads TGTGCCAGCCCCTCCGGAGGGACAATCTATGGCTACACCTTC.